This T cell receptor (beta chain) was found in a study of T cells in localized non-small cell lung cancer. Germline CDR1 is SGHAT and CDR2 is FQNNGV. V lost 6 bases and J lost 7, with 9 bases in between. The CDR3 is made up of 12 amino acids. In this sample, this clone turned up a few times. Method: immunoSEQ multiplex PCR; TCRdb's copy keeps in-frame clones and lacks some. Among about 79,000 clones listed, roughly 81% were seen once. The J gene is TRBJ1-4, the V gene TRBV11-2; D uncertain. The receptor was isolated from a female donor of 60 years or more with stage I lung adenocarcinoma. Sequencing used peripheral blood, obtained before any cancer treatment. This CDR3 reads CASRDPGEKLFF. CDR3 in DNA: TGTGCCAGCAGAGACCCGGGTGAAAAACTGTTTTTT.